What follows is one T cell receptor beta chain and its context. No antigen is known for it. Produced via immunoSEQ multiplex PCR; TCRdb's table is partial and in-frame only. The sample records fewer than 30,000 clones, around 87% being singletons. Germline assignment: CDR1 SEHNR and CDR2 FQNEAQ (reference sequence). Unmatched junction bases numbered 10, after V lost 5 bases and J lost 8 bases. This CDR3 comprises 16 residues. This entry belongs to a study of OX40 agonist ivuxolimab in advanced cancers. Study-level information: Patients received ivuxolimab, an intravenous treatment, every 2 weeks at 0.01 to 10 mg/kg. Melanoma, hepatocellular carcinoma, head and neck or renal cell cancer occurred in dose-escalation patients. The group had a mean age of 60 years, ranged from 23 to 79, and was around 82% male. Study outcomes and limitations: Researchers report that CD8+ T cells had, on average, more expanded clones than CD4+.

The starting material was CD4+ or CD8+ T cells sorted from blood, obtained in a trial of the OX40 agonist ivuxolimab. This clonotype originated in an adult with an advanced solid tumor such as melanoma, head and neck, liver or kidney cancer. The V call is TRBV7-9, the J call TRBJ2-1; 12 bases fit TRBD2. CDR3 protein: CASSGTQGTSGYEQFF. The CDR3 DNA sequence: TGTGCCAGCAGCGGGACCCAGGGGACTAGCGGGTATGAGCAGTTCTTC.